The 30 T cell receptor beta chains reported below all come from one sample, sequenced in a study of T cells after yellow fever vaccination. TCRdb reanalysed the 5' RACE reads using MiXCR and keeps one entry per CDR3 protein. The sample includes some 200,000 distinct CDR3 sequences, about 11% seen only once; the top ten take around 34%. The starting material was CD8+ T cells sorted from PBMCs, obtained 15 days after the yellow fever booster vaccination. These receptors originate from a man aged 18-30 years who received the YFV17D yellow fever vaccine.

This clonotype has just a few counts. The junction does not match germline at one end; this may be a read error. The chain couples TRBV7-7 to TRBJ2-3; the D gene is possibly TRBD1 (5 bases). The CDR3 is 14 amino acids. Germline loops: CDR1 SSHAT, CDR2 FNYEAQ (reference sequence). CDR3 bases: TGTGCTAGCAGCTTAACGACAGGCACAGATACGCAGTATTTT. Amino acids: CASSLTTGTDTQYF.

The chain is built from TRBV27 and TRBJ2-7, with 7 bases that match TRBD1. Looked up from germline, CDR1 is MNHEY and CDR2 is SMNVEV (reference sequence). Trimming at V came to 6 bases and at J to 2 bases, leaving 10 bases not matched to a gene. The CDR3 sequence is 15 residues long. The CDR3 region is CASRAGTAIPYEQYV. The DNA of the CDR3 is TGTGCCAGCAGAGCCGGGACAGCGATTCCCTACGAGCAGTACGTC.

The genes are TRBV18 and TRBJ2-3; a weak D match, TRBD1 (6 bases). Trimming left V 3 bases short and J 2 bases short, with 15 bases between. Germline lookup yields CDR1 KGHSH and CDR2 LQKENI. This CDR3 spans 16 amino acids. The CDR3 here is CASSPAPQGFTDTQYF. DNA of the CDR3: TGTGCCAGCTCACCCGCGCCACAGGGCTTCACAGATACGCAGTATTTT.

This clonotype turned up a few times. This chain uses TRBV7-9 with TRBJ1-2; 8 bases map to TRBD1. The germline CDR1 and CDR2 sequences are SEHNR and FQNEAQ (reference sequence). V gave up 5 bases and J gave up 6 bases; unmatched junction bases: 5. The CDR3 runs 13 residues. This chain's CDR3 is CASSRDRGHGYTF. In DNA form, the CDR3 reads TGTGCCAGCAGCCGCGACAGGGGCCATGGCTACACCTTC.

The chain uses TRBV3-1 and TRBJ1-2; D not certain. Looked up from germline, CDR1 is LGHDT and CDR2 is YNNKEL (reference sequence). V was trimmed by 0 bases and J by 11 bases, leaving 13 bases between them. CDR3 length: 13 amino acids. Written as DNA, the CDR3 is TGTGCCAGCAGCCAAGATTTGGGAGTAGGGTACACCTTC. Translated: CASSQDLGVGYTF.

The chain is built from TRBV4-1 and TRBJ2-7, with TRBD1 matching 9 bases. CDR1 is MGHRA, CDR2 YSYEKL, per germline. This CDR3 is 14 amino acids long. After removal of 3 bases from V and 2 bases from J, the junction contained 2 bases not matched to a gene. CDR3 sequence reads: CASSHGTGTYEQYV. The DNA of the CDR3 is TGCGCCAGCAGCCACGGGACAGGGACCTACGAGCAGTACGTC.

There are a few counts of this clonotype. The chain is built from TRBV27 and TRBJ1-5; D is unresolved. CDR1 is MNHEY, CDR2 SMNVEV, per germline (reference sequence). The length of the CDR3 is 14 residues. The V and J ends lost 3 bases and 1 base respectively, with 7 bases between them. In nucleotides, the CDR3 is TGTGCCAGCAGTTTTCTCGGAAGCAATCAGCCCCAGCATTTT. It translates to CASSFLGSNQPQHF.

The chain joins TRBV4-2 to TRBJ2-7, with 9 bases identical to TRBD1. Germline CDR1 LGHNA, CDR2 YNFKEQ. Trimming cost V 0 bases and J 4 bases; bases outside gene matches: 13. The CDR3 sequence is 18 residues long. CDR3 DNA sequence: TGTGCCAGCAGCCAAGAAACATCACAGGGGGCATCTACGTACGAGCAGTACTTC. Its translation: CASSQETSQGASTYEQYF.

This clonotype was counted a few times. The chain links TRBV20-1 to TRBJ2-5; 9 bases are shared with TRBD2. This CDR3 region has 15 residues. From germline, CDR1 is DFQATT and CDR2 SNEGSKA (reference sequence). After removal of 2 bases from V and 7 bases from J, the junction contained 11 bases not matched to a gene. CDR3 nucleotides: TGCAGTGCTAGAAAAATAGCGGGGGCCATTATGACCCAGTACTTC. It is translated as CSARKIAGAIMTQYF.

This clonotype has only a few counts. The rearrangement links TRBV12-3 or TRBV12-4 to TRBJ2-3; perhaps TRBD2 as D (5 bases). The CDR3 consists of 15 residues. V was cut by 1 base and J by 7 bases, with 15 bases left in between. Written as DNA, the CDR3 is TGTGCCAGCAGTTTAGGGGCGGAGGATCTGTATACGCAGTATTTT. As protein: CASSLGAEDLYTQYF.

This clonotype was counted between two and nine times. The chain employs TRBV6-6 and TRBJ1-5; possibly TRBD1 for D (6 bases). The CDR3 is 17 residues long. CDR1 MNHNY and CDR2 SVGAGI come from the germline V gene (reference sequence). Trimming took off 1 base at V and 7 bases at J, with 20 bases between the two ends. The CDR3 region is CASSYYGARGGGQPQHF. The CDR3 nucleotides are TGTGCCAGCAGTTACTATGGAGCCAGGGGTGGCGGCCAGCCCCAGCATTTT.

This clonotype was seen more than once but under ten times. The chain links TRBV19 to TRBJ2-1, with D uncertain. Germline CDR1 reads LNHDA; CDR2 reads SQIVND (reference sequence). There are 12 residues in the CDR3. V was shortened by 10 bases and J by 8 bases, with 15 bases between the two germline ends. The CDR3 loop is CATLNWSDEQFF. The DNA for the CDR3 is TGTGCCACCCTAAATTGGAGCGATGAGCAGTTCTTC.

The table lists this clonotype with a few counts. The rearrangement uses TRBV7-8 and TRBJ2-3; D tentatively fits TRBD1 or TRBD2 (5 bases each). V lost 5 bases to trimming and J lost 3 bases, with 15 bases between them. This CDR3 is built from 15 residues. From germline, CDR1 is SGHVS and CDR2 FQNEAQ. The chain's CDR3 is CASSVGPGSTDTQYF. For the CDR3, the DNA is TGTGCCAGCAGCGTAGGCCCAGGGAGTACAGATACGCAGTATTTT.

This clonotype was counted between two and nine times. The chain employs TRBV21-1 and TRBJ1-4; TRBD1, the table's D call, was not compared with the DNA. TRBV21-1 is a documented pseudogene. The CDR3 spans 10 residues. The CDR3: CASPGTRLFF. CDR3 DNA sequence: TGTGCCAGCCCTGGGACACGCCTGTTTTTT.

This clonotype occurred once. V is TRBV5-1 and J is TRBJ2-7, with 8 bases lining up with TRBD1. The CDR3 contains 15 residues. Germline loops: CDR1 SGHRS, CDR2 YFSETQ. Trimming cost V 5 bases and J 9 bases; bases outside gene matches: 16. CDR3 protein: CASRWPGQECFGQYV. The CDR3 nucleotides are TGCGCCAGCAGATGGCCGGGACAGGAATGTTTTGGGCAGTACGTC.

The sample holds many counts of this clonotype. The chain carries TRBV6-2 or TRBV6-3 and TRBJ2-1; D is perhaps TRBD2 (5 bases). The germline gives CDR1 MNHEY, CDR2 SVGEGT. The CDR3 loop spans 16 amino acids. V was pared by 5 bases and J by 8 bases, with 22 bases between. The DNA of the CDR3 is TGTGCCAGCAGTACGACCGGGCCTCAAACGAGGGATGAGCAGTTCTTC. Its translation: CASSTTGPQTRDEQFF.

This clonotype was counted only a few times. V is TRBV12-3 or TRBV12-4 and J is TRBJ2-7; D not certain. This CDR3 is built from 12 residues. V was trimmed by 6 bases and J by 2 bases, leaving 8 bases between them. The CDR3 region is CASRRQPYEQYF. The CDR3 bases are TGTGCCAGCAGGCGACAACCCTACGAGCAGTACTTC.

On this clonotype: Sequence at one end of the junction differs from germline and may be a read error. This sequence joins TRBV7-3 and TRBJ2-4; 12 nucleotides line up with TRBD1. CDR1 and CDR2 (germline): SGHTA, FQGTGA. This CDR3 comprises 15 residues. The CDR3 is CAGSLGQGAGNIQYF. In DNA form, the CDR3 reads TGTGCCGGCAGCTTGGGACAGGGGGCTGGAAACATTCAGTACTTC.

A few counts support this clonotype. The chain couples TRBV2 to TRBJ2-1, with TRBD2 as a possible D gene (7 bases). The V gene lost 6 bases and the J gene lost 6 bases, with 12 bases spanning the gap. Germline CDR1 and CDR2: SNHLY and FYNNEI. The CDR3 has 13 amino acids. The CDR3 sequence is CASRKRGGNEQFF. In DNA, the CDR3 is TGTGCCAGCAGGAAGAGGGGGGGCAATGAGCAGTTCTTC.

This clonotype has more than one count but fewer than ten. V is TRBV13 and J is TRBJ2-1; D unresolved. Trimming stripped 1 base from V and 10 bases from J, with 8 bases between. The CDR3 loop spans 12 amino acids. Germline CDR1 reads PRHDT; CDR2 reads FYEKMQ (reference sequence). This CDR3 reads CASSLEGEEQFF. Here the CDR3 DNA reads TGTGCCAGCAGCTTAGAGGGCGAGGAGCAGTTCTTC.

This clonotype has more than one count but fewer than ten. This chain's CDR3 is CSARKSGELFF. The CDR3 bases are TGCAGTGCTAGAAAATCCGGGGAGCTGTTTTTT. This chain connects TRBV20-1 to TRBJ2-2; D is unclear. Trimming cost V 2 bases and J 6 bases, with 4 bases left between them. From germline, CDR1 is DFQATT and CDR2 SNEGSKA (reference sequence). This CDR3 has 11 residues.

This clonotype turned up a few times. This rearrangement joins TRBV5-1 to TRBJ2-3; 8 bases agree with TRBD2. The V and J ends lost 4 bases and 1 base, in that order; junction bases with no gene match: 8. Germline CDR1 is SGHRS and CDR2 is YFSETQ. The CDR3 loop spans 16 amino acids. The CDR3 nucleotides are TGCGCCAGCAGCCCGGAGCGGGGGTCGGGCACAGATACGCAGTATTTT. It encodes CASSPERGSGTDTQYF.

The V call is TRBV28, the J call TRBJ1-2; 9 bases line up with TRBD1. The CDR3 is 13 residues long. From germline, CDR1 is MDHEN and CDR2 SYDVKM. V trimming: 6 bases; J trimming: 4 bases; junction bases outside the gene matches: 3. CDR3: CASRGQGPYGYTF. CDR3 bases: TGTGCCAGCAGGGGACAGGGCCCCTATGGCTACACCTTC.

This clonotype has more than one count but fewer than ten. V usage is TRBV4-3 and J usage is TRBJ1-5; D is ambiguous. The CDR3 sequence is 17 residues long. The V end was cut by 0 bases, the J end by 5 bases, with 17 bases between. Germline CDR1 reads LGHNA; CDR2 reads YSLEER. The CDR3 reads CASSQDYSQDWDQPQHF. The DNA for the CDR3 is TGCGCCAGCAGCCAAGACTATTCGCAGGATTGGGATCAGCCCCAGCATTTT.

This clonotype has only a few counts. This chain joins TRBV14 and TRBJ2-7; a possible D gene is TRBD1 (6 bases). This CDR3 is 14 amino acids long. The germline CDR1 and CDR2 sequences are SGHDN and FVKESK. Trimming cost V 2 bases and J 2 bases, with 10 bases left between them. The CDR3 nucleotides are TGTGCCAGCAGCCAAAAAGGGACAACCTACGAGCAGTACTTC. Its translation is CASSQKGTTYEQYF. Combining the CDR3 with reference TRBV14 and TRBJ2-7 gives the whole variable domain EAGVTQFPSHSVIEKGQTVTLRCDPISGHDNLYWYRRVMGKEIKFLLHFVKESKQDESGMPNNRFLAERTGGTYSTLKVQPAELEDSGVYFCASSQKGTTYEQYFGPGTRLTVT.

This clonotype was detected a few times. V is TRBV5-1 and J is TRBJ1-3; possibly TRBD1 for D (5 bases). The length of the CDR3 is 15 residues. The V and J ends lost 4 bases and 2 bases respectively, with 13 bases between them. From germline, CDR1 is SGHRS and CDR2 YFSETQ. In DNA, the CDR3 is TGCGCCAGCAGCCCGGCCGGGGGGGCTGGAAACACCATATATTTT. Residues: CASSPAGGAGNTIYF.

Only a few counts were recorded for this clonotype. The rearrangement uses TRBV6-2 or TRBV6-3 and TRBJ2-7; D is perhaps TRBD1 (5 bases). V was trimmed by 2 bases and J by 3 bases, leaving 8 bases between them. CDR3 size: 13 residues. Germline assignment: CDR1 MNHEY and CDR2 SVGEGT. In DNA, the CDR3 is TGTGCCAGCAGTTACGTAAGGGGCTACGAGCAGTACGTC. It specifies CASSYVRGYEQYV.

This clonotype was counted between two and nine times. The gene calls are TRBV6-5 and TRBJ2-1; TRBD2 matches at 10 bases. J was trimmed by 5 bases and V by 2 bases; bases with no gene match: 9. CDR1 is MNHEY and CDR2 is SVGAGI in the germline V gene. The CDR3 loop spans 17 amino acids. The DNA for the CDR3 is TGTGCCAGCAGTTACAGCCTAGCGGGGGCTTACGACAATGAGCAGTTCTTC. Its protein product is CASSYSLAGAYDNEQFF.

As for this clonotype: At one boundary the junction diverges from the germline segment, which might be a read error. This rearrangement joins TRBV2 to TRBJ2-1, with 13 positions matching TRBD2. Germline CDR1 is SNHLY and CDR2 is FYNNEI. The CDR3 is 15 amino acids. Here the CDR3 DNA reads TGTGCCAGCAGGTTACTAGCGGGGGGGTACAATGAGCTGTTCTTC. This codes for CASRLLAGGYNELFF.

The sample holds a few counts of this clonotype. V gene TRBV4-1 combines with J gene TRBJ1-1; D remains ambiguous. Germline CDR1 is MGHRA and CDR2 is YSYEKL. Trimming took 3 bases from V and 10 from J, leaving 18 bases between them. The CDR3 loop spans 14 amino acids. CDR3 bases: TGCGCCAGCAGCCACCCGGGCAATGCCCTTGGAGCTTTCTTT. Its protein is CASSHPGNALGAFF.